The rows below give T cell receptor beta chains drawn from one sample of a study of shared clonotypes between healthy human individuals. The method was immunoSEQ multiplex PCR; TCRdb's version includes in-frame clones alone and lacks a portion of them. Of some 600,000 clones in the sample, roughly 96% were seen once. Sequenced sample: naive CD8+ T cells sorted from blood. The receptors stem from a woman younger than 45 in good health. The CDR3 runs from the conserved cysteine through the conserved F or W.

>TRBJ2-7|TRBV19|15
CASSLRDTRTYEQYF
>TRBJ1-1|TRBV28|14
CASSLSRGRTEAFF
>TRBJ2-2|TRBV7-6|13
CASRRTVTGELFF
>TRBJ1-1|TRBV2|13
CASCGGFDTEAFF
>TRBJ2-1|TRBV7-9|18
CASLAWGLAGRLDNEQFF
>TRBJ2-4|TRBV5-4|15
CASSPSPIAKNIQYF
>TRBJ2-3|TRBV6-5|15
CASSWTSGYTDTQYF
>TRBJ2-7|TRBV6-5|16
CASSSPLGLGPSEQYF
>TRBJ2-1|TRBV2|14
CASSDHLSYDEQFF
>TRBJ1-4|TRBV6-1|15
CASSELQEWGEKLFF
>TRBJ2-3|TRBV4-1|12
CASRSVTDTQYF
>TRBJ2-3|TRBV13|14
CASSLLASTDTQYF
>TRBJ2-3|TRBV11-2|15
CASSQERPLTDTQYF
>TRBJ2-7|TRBV18|15
CASSLGLAGHYEQYF
>TRBJ2-7|TRBV7-8|14
CASSLGTGLYEQYF
>TRBJ1-3|TRBV5-6|14
CASSLEGSGNTIYF
>TRBJ2-5|TRBV6-5|14
CASSNRVAPETQYF
>TRBJ1-1|TRBV28|14
CASSIIAQTVEAFF
>TRBJ1-2|TRBV27|19
CASSSLGAPRRALGYGYTF
>TRBJ2-3|TRBV28|15
CASSSPGRPTDTQYF
>TRBJ2-2|TRBV4-1|15
CASGGGTPNTGELFF
>TRBJ1-1|TRBV6-5|13
CASSWVQNTEAFF
>TRBJ1-2|TRBV13|15
CASSLGGTGGYGYTF
>TRBJ2-3|TRBV5-8|13
CASSSSSTDTQYF
>TRBJ2-3|TRBV4-1|14
CASSPGLLSDTQYF
>TRBJ2-1|TRBV9|14
CASSVAAGANEQFF
>TRBJ1-6|TRBV4-1|14
CASRDPKDNSPLHF
>TRBJ2-1|TRBV2|15
CASSTGTSGRSEQFF
>TRBJ1-1|TRBV27|14
CASSLQGETYEAFF
>TRBJ2-7|TRBV7-2|14
CASSLAGGPSGQYF
>TRBJ1-2|TRBV7-9|16
CASSLGGSPANYGYTF
>TRBJ1-1|TRBV5-6|15
CASSSEALAGTEAFF
>TRBJ2-6|TRBV21-1|16
CASSKTGHSGANVLTF
>TRBJ2-7|TRBV5-1|14
CASSAGTGHSEQYF
>TRBJ2-7|TRBV2|11
CASRDRLEQYF
>TRBJ2-1|TRBV5-6|15
CASSLEVAGYNEQFF
>TRBJ2-1|TRBV19|15
CASSILAERHNEQFF
>TRBJ2-7|TRBV14|14
CASSQGQGAYEQYF
>TRBJ1-5|TRBV6-6|14
CASSSGQVIQPQHF
>TRBJ2-1|TRBV27|16
CASSLLGERIVNEQFF
>TRBJ2-1|TRBV19|16
CASSTPGTGTYNEQFF
>TRBJ1-5|TRBV5-1|13
CASSFGGNQPQHF
>TRBJ1-5|TRBV7-6|14
CASSLEESNQPQHF
>TRBJ2-1|TRBV29-1|15
CSVGGGRGPYNEQFF